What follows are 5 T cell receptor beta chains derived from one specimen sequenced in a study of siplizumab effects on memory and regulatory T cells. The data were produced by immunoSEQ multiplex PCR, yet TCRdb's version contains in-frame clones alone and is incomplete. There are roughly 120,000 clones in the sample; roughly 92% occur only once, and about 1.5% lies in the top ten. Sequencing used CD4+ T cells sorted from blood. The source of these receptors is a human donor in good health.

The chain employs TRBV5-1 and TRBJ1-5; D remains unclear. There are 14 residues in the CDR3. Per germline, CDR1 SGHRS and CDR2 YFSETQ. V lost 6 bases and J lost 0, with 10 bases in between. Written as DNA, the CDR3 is TGCGCCAGCACAGTGGACGGTAGCAATCAGCCCCAGCATTTT. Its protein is CASTVDGSNQPQHF.

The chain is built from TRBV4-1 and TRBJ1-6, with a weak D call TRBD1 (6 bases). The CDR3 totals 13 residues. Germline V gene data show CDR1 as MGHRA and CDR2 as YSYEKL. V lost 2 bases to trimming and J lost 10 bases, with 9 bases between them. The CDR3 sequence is CASSQRTESPLHF. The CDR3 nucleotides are TGCGCCAGCAGCCAAAGGACAGAGTCACCCCTCCACTTT.

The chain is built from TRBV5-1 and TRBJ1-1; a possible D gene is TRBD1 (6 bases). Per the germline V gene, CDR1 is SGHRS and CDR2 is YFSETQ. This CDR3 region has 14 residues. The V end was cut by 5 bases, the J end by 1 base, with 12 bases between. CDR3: CASSVGAPNTEAFF. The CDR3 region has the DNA TGCGCCAGCAGTGTGGGGGCTCCGAACACTGAAGCTTTCTTT.

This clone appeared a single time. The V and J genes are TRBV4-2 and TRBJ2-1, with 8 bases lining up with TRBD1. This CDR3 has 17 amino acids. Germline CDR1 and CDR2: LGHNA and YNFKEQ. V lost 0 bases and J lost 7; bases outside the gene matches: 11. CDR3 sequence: CASSQEIGTGWINEQFF. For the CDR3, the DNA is TGTGCCAGCAGCCAAGAGATCGGGACAGGTTGGATTAATGAGCAGTTCTTC.

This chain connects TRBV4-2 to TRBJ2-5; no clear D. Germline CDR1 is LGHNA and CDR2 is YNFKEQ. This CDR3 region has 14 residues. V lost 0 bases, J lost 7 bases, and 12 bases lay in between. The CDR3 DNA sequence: TGTGCCAGCAGCCAAGATTCGGGCCGTGGGACCCAGTACTTC. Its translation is CASSQDSGRGTQYF.